The entry below gives a single T cell receptor beta chain sequence along with its context. Its antigen is undetermined. The CDR3 totals 17 residues. Trimming removed 2 bases from V and 7 bases from J; junction bases left unmatched: 13. Germline CDR1 is SGHRS and CDR2 is YFSETQ. This entry is derived from a study of cytomegalovirus exposure and HLA in healthy donors. Study-level findings and limits: There were 160 or so TCR beta chains listed as cytomegalovirus-associated.

PCR involved 60 Vbeta and 13 Jbeta primers. TCRdb's table, derived via immunoSEQ multiplex PCR, lists solely in-frame clones and lacks some. In the table there are approximately 130,000 clones, around 77% of which are singletons. The material sequenced was PBMCs. This TCR was recovered from a man in his fifties or sixties in good health and CMV-seronegative. V and J are TRBV5-1 and TRBJ2-1; 9 positions match TRBD2. CDR3 nucleotides: TGCGCCAGCAGCTTCTCGGGGGGTAGCGGGAGAATGAATGAGCAGTTCTTC. This translates into CASSFSGGSGRMNEQFF.